This T cell receptor beta chain was sequenced in a study of blood T cell repertoires in COVID-19. As for the study in general: The analysed material was cDNA or gDNA that came from T cells, B-cell-depleted T cells, or PBMCs.

Participants, about 18 to 90 years old, spanned 24 US areas. For recovered donors of Cohort 3, there were two negative PCRs, clearance, or symptom resolution. Authors' methods: Researchers report that nucleated cell counts were estimated from reference gene primer amplification. TCRdb's copy holds only in-frame clones and misses some; the assay was immunoSEQ multiplex PCR. V, J and clone size are those of that table, while D and trimming were read from the DNA. The repertoire has about 270,000 clones, roughly 90% of them found once; the top ten carry around 1%. The CDR3 runs 14 residues. V lost 4 bases to trimming and J lost 2 bases; unmatched junction nucleotides: 2. The germline gives CDR1 SGHVS, CDR2 FQNEAQ.

The sequence came from a woman in her 30s who had recovered from COVID-19. This chain joins TRBV7-8 and TRBJ1-3; 7 bases map to TRBD1. Material for sequencing was PBMCs or T cells enriched from blood (not recorded which). CDR3 DNA: TGTGCCAGCAGCTCCGACAGGGCTGGAAACACCATATATTTT. Translated, it gives CASSSDRAGNTIYF.